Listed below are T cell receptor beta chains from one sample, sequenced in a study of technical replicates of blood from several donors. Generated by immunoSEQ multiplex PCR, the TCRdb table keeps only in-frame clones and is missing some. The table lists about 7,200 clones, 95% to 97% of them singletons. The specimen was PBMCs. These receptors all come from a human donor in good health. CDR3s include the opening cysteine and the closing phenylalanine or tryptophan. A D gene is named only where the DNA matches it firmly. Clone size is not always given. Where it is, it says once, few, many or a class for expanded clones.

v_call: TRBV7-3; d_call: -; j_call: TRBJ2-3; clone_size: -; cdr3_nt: TGTGCCAGCAGCCCCCGGAGCCCAGATACGCAGTATTTT; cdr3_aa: CASSPRSPDTQYF
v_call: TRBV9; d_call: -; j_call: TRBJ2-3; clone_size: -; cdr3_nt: TGTGCCAGCAGCGTAGGTTCCTTTAGCACAGATACGCAGTATTTT; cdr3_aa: CASSVGSFSTDTQYF
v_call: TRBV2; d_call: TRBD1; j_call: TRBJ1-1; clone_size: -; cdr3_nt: TGTGCCAGCGGAACGATACAGGGGGCCTACACTGAAGCTTTCTTT; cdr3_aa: CASGTIQGAYTEAFF
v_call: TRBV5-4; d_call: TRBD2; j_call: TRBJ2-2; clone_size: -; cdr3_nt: TGTGCCAGCAGCTCGGGACTAGCGGGAGTCACCGGGGAGCTGTTTTTT; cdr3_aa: CASSSGLAGVTGELFF
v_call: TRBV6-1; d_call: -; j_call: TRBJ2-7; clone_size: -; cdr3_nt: TGTGCCAGCAGTGCCCAGGGTACTCTTAACTTGGACGAGCAGTACTTC; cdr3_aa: CASSAQGTLNLDEQYF
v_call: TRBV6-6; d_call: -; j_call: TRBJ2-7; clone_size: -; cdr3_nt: TGTGCCAGCAGTACCGGGACTAGGGGGCCCGAGCAGTACTTC; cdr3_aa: CASSTGTRGPEQYF
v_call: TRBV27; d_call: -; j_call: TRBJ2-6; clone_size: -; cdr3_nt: TGTGCCAGCAGTTCCAACCCAGGGGTGGGTGGGGCCAACGTCCTGACTTTC; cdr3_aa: CASSSNPGVGGANVLTF
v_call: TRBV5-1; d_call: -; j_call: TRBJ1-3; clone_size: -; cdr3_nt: TGCGCCAGCAGCTTGGCCGGTGGAAACACCATATATTTT; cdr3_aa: CASSLAGGNTIYF
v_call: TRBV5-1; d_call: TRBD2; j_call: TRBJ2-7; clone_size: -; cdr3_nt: TGCGCCAGCAGCTTGGTGGTACTTAGCGGGAGTTTTAGCGAGCAGTACTTC; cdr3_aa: CASSLVVLSGSFSEQYF
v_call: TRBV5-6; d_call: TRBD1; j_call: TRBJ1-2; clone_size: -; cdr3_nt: TGTGCCAGCAGCTCTGGACAGGGGGTTGATGGCTACACCTTC; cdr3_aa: CASSSGQGVDGYTF
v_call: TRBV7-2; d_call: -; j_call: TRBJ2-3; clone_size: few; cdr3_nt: TGTGCCAGCAGCGTCGGAGGGAGATTCTCAGATACGCAGTATTTT; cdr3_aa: CASSVGGRFSDTQYF
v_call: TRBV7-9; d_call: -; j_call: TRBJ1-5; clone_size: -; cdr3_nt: TGTGCCAGCAGCTTAGAGGTAGGGGTCGGCAATCAGCCCCAGCATTTT; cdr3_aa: CASSLEVGVGNQPQHF
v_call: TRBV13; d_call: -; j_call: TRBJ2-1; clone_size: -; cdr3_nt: TGTGCCAGCAGCTTGGACGGGAGCTCCTACAATGAGCAGTTCTTC; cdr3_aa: CASSLDGSSYNEQFF
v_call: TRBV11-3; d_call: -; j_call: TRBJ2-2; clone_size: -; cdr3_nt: TGTGCCAGCAGCTTAGGACACCTGTTCCCCGGGGAGCTGTTTTTT; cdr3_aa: CASSLGHLFPGELFF
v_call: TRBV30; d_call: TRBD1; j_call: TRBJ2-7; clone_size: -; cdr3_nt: TGTGCCTGGAGACGTATTCCGGGACAGGGGCTCTACGAGCAGTACTTC; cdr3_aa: CAWRRIPGQGLYEQYF
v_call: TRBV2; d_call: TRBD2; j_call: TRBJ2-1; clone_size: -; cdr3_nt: TGTGCCAGCAGTGATCTACTAGCGGACTACAATGAGCAGTTCTTC; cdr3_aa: CASSDLLADYNEQFF
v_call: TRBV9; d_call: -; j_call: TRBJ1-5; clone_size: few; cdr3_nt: TGTGCCAGCAGCCCCCGGGGAGAGTATAGCAATCAGCCCCAGCATTTT; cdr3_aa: CASSPRGEYSNQPQHF
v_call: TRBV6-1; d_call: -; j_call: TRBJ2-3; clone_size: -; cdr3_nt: TGTGCCAGCAGTGAAGCGACCACTAGCCATTGGGTAGATACGCAGTATTTT; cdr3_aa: CASSEATTSHWVDTQYF
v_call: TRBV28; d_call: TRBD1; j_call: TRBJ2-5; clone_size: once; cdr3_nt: TGTGCCAGCAGTGGGCTATGGGACAGGGTTAGAGAGACCCAGTACTTC; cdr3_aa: CASSGLWDRVRETQYF
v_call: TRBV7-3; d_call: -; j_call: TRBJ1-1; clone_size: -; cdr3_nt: TGTGCCAGCAGCTTGGACAGTTTCGACACTGAAGCTTTCTTT; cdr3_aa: CASSLDSFDTEAFF
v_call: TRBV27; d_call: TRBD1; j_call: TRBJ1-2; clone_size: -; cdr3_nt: TGTGCCAGCAGTTCCCTCTCCGGGACAGGGGGCTATGGCTACACCTTC; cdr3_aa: CASSSLSGTGGYGYTF
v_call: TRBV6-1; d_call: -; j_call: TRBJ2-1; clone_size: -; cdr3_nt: TGTGCCAGCAGTGAAACTGGAGGGGACCCTTACAATGAGCAGTTCTTC; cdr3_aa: CASSETGGDPYNEQFF
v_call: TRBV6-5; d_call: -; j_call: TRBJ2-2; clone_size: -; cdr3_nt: TGTGCCAGCAGTCTAGTGCCCACCGGGGAGCTGTTTTTT; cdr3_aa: CASSLVPTGELFF
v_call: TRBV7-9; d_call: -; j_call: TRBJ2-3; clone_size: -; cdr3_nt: TGTGCCAGCAGCTCCGGCGCGGGGAAAGCAACAGATACGCAGTATTTT; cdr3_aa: CASSSGAGKATDTQYF
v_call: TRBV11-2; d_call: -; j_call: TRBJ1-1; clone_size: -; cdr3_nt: TGTGCCAGCAGCTTAGATGACCAGAGGGAAGCTTTCTTT; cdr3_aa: CASSLDDQREAFF
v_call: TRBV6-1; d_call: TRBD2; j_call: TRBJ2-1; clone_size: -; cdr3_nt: TGTGCCAGCAGAGAAGAAGGACTAGCGGGAGGTTACAATGAGCAGTTCTTC; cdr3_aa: CASREEGLAGGYNEQFF
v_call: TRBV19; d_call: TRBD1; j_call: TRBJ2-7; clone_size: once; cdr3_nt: TGTGCCAGCGCAACATTTGGACAGGGGAATACCTACGAGCAGTACTTC; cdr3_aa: CASATFGQGNTYEQYF
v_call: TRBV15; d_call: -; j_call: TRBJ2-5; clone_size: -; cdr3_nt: TGTGCCACCAGCAGAGACCCTACTTGGCAAGAGACCCAGTACTTC; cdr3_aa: CATSRDPTWQETQYF